This T cell receptor beta chain was sequenced for a study of PD-1 blockade in classical Hodgkin lymphoma. Study-wide findings and caveats: Newly diagnosed patients reportedly had lower baseline TCR diversity than healthy donors. Significantly greater TCR diversity emerged by C4D1 in CD4+ cells but not CD8+ cells.

After autologous stem cell transplantation all patients relapsed, and prior brentuximab vedotin exposure differed between cohorts. The best responses consisted of complete response, partial response or progressive disease. This table comes from immunoSEQ multiplex PCR, and its TCRdb copy is limited to in-frame clones, with some not included. The top ten hold just over 4% of the sample, which has 13,000 or so clones, around 80% seen once. Deletions cut 2 bases from V and 5 bases from J, with 11 bases between. Germline assignment: CDR1 SGHRS and CDR2 YFSETQ. The CDR3 loop spans 13 amino acids. Remarks on this clone: Its cognate antigen is unknown.

The clonotype was recovered from a human donor with classical Hodgkin lymphoma. The V gene is TRBV5-1, the J gene TRBJ2-7; D is possibly TRBD1 (6 bases). The source was peripheral blood mononuclear cells (PBMCs), collected at baseline. The CDR3 protein is CASSLNRVHEQYF. The DNA of the CDR3 is TGCGCCAGCAGCTTAAACAGGGTCCACGAGCAGTACTTC. The full variable domain, its missing parts supplied by reference TRBV5-1 and TRBJ2-7, is KAGVTQTPRYLIKTRGQQVTLSCSPISGHRSVSWYQQTPGQGLQFLFEYFSETQRNKGNFPGRFSGRQFSNSRSEMNVSTLELGDSALYLCASSLNRVHEQYFGPGTRLTVT.